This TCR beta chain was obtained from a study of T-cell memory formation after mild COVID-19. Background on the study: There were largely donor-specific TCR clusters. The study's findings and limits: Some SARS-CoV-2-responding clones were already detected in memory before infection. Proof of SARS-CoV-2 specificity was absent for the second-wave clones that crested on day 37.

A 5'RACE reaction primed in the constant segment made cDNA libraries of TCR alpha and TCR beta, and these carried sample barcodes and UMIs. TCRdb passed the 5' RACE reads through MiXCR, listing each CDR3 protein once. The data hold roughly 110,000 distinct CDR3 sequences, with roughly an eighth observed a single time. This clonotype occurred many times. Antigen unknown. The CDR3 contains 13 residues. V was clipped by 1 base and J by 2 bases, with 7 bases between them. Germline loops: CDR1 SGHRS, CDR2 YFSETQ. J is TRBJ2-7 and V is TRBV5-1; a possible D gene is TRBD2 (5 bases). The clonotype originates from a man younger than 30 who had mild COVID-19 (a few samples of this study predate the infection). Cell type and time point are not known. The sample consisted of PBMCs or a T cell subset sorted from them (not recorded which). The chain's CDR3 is CASSLTSTYEQYF. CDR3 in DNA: TGCGCCAGCAGCTTGACTAGTACCTACGAGCAGTACTTC.